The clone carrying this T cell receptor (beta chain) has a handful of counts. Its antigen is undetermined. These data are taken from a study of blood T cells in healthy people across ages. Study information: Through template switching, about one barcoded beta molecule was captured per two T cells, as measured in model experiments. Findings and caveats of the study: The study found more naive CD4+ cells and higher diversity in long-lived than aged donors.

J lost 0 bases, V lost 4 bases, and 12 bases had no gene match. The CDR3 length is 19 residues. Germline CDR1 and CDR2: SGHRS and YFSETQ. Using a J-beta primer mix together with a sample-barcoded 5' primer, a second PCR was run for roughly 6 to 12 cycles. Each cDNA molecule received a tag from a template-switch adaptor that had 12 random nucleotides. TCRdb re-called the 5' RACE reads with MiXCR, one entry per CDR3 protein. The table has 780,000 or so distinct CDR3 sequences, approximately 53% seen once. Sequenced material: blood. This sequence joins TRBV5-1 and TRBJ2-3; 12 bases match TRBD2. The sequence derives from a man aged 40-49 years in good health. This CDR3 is CASSPRLAGVEPSTDTQYF. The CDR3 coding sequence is TGCGCCAGCAGCCCCAGACTAGCGGGAGTAGAGCCCAGCACAGATACGCAGTATTTT.